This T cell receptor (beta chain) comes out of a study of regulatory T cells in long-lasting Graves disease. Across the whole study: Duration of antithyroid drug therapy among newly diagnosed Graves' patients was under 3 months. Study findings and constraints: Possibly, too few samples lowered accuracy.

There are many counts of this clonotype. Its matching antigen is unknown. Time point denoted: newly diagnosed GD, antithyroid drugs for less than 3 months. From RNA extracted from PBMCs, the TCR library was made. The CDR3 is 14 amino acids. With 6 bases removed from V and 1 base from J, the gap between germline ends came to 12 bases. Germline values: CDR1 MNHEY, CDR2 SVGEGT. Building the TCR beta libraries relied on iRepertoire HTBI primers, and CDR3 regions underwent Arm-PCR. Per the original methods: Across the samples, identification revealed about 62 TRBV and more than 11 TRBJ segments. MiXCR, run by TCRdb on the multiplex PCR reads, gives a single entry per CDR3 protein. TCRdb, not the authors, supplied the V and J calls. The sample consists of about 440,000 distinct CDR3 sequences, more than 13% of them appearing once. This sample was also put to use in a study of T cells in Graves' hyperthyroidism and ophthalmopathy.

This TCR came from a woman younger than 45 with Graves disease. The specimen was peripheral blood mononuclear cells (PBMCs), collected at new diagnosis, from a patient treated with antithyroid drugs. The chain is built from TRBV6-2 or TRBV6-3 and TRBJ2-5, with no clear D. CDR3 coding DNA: TGTGCCAGCAGCTTCCCCAAGCGCCAAGAGACCCAGTACTTC. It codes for CASSFPKRQETQYF.